Detailed here is one T cell receptor (beta chain). This clonotype was counted once. Its specific antigen is unknown. Per-base qualities were not stored, and no clone one base away is much larger. Just one read gives weak support. Measured from the cysteine to the phenylalanine, the CDR3 is 15 residues long. Kept here is only the CDR3 DNA, which spans 45 bases and is read in frame from base 1. Trimming takes 0 bases from V and 2 bases from J, and the germline ends sit 10 bases apart. Reading the germline V gene gives CDR1 MGHRA and CDR2 YSYEKL. This entry comes from a study of CD8 T cells in Susac syndrome (dated by TCRdb to the late 2010s). The study in broad terms: Of the Susac syndrome patients who were sequenced, six had clinically active disease and about 8 were in clinical remission. Susac syndrome patients were therapy-naive, on corticosteroids (some also receiving IVIg), or on IVIg alone at blood withdrawal. Whether CD8+ T cell activation and differentiation in Susac syndrome was antigen driven was tested using repertoire sequencing.

Peripheral blood CD8+ and CD4+ T cells from healthy donors, Susac syndrome patients and multiple sclerosis patients were profiled by high-throughput TCR beta sequencing. The Susac syndrome patients fulfilled recently defined diagnostic criteria for definite or probable disease. Bulk CD8+ and CD4+ T cells were purified by magnetic negative isolation, whereas CD8+ TEMRA cells were enriched by FACS. Blood was drawn into EDTA tubes, processed within 24 hours, and PBMCs were isolated by density gradient centrifugation. PBMCs intended for TCR sequencing were cryopreserved in liquid nitrogen and thawed later in a water bath at 37 degrees C. Purity of sorted or isolated CD4+, CD8+ and CD8+ TEMRA cells was at least 90%. General study outcomes and caveats: The CD4+ T cell repertoire of patients with Susac syndrome showed no detectable clonal expansion. The number of individuals in the TCR sequencing and HLA analysis was acknowledged as relatively small.

RNA was extracted using the RNeasy kit, and about 0.45 to 1 ug of the RNA was reverse transcribed with random hexamers. The immunoSEQ multiplex PCR assay, covering 54 Vbeta and 13 Jbeta segments, was used to amplify TCR beta CDR3 regions. PCR amplification bias was corrected using a synthetic template baseline for primer optimization and computational correction. Under the source paper's analysis protocol: Reads were annotated to V, D and J genes according to IMGT and were analyzed with immunoSEQ Analyzer, with only productive sequences retained. Clonality was calculated as one minus the Shannon entropy normalized by log2 of the number of productive unique sequences. For each patient and control, public and private clones were evaluated among the 100 most prevalent clones. Susac-specific clones were defined as absent from healthy and MS cohorts, over a thousand published viral clones and other ImmuneACCESS disease sequences. TCRdb reworked the public reads: Q25 trimming with fastp, MiXCR clone assembly, productive beta chains retained. All rows with the same CDR3 protein become a single entry with the most common DNA and genes. TCRdb, rather than the study authors, made the V and J calls. The sample contains over 100,000 distinct CDR3 sequences, 96% of them found a single time. The ten top clones hold less than 0.15% of the sample.

Sequencing was carried out using CD4+ T cells from PBMCs. The sequence joins TRBV4-1 to TRBJ2-5; D gene: possibly TRBD1, on 6 matching bases. The source is a human donor with Susac syndrome. Read as DNA, the sequence is TGCGCCAGCAGCCAAGATCAAGGACAGCAAGAGACCCAGTACTTC. Its amino acids are CASSQDQGQQETQYF.